This T cell receptor beta chain was captured in a study of blood T cell repertoires in COVID-19 (dated by TCRdb to between 2020 and 2021). Turning to the overall study: The collaborator samples originated in the United States, Italy and Spain and spanned the acute and convalescent phases of COVID-19. The repertoires were released in a freely available public database meant as a resource for research on the immune response to SARS-CoV-2. Samples were obtained from the ongoing ImmuneRACE study (first 160 participants) and from 950 to 1,500 subjects provided by 6 global collaborators. Nearly every sample came with metadata listing a de-identified subject ID, COVID-19 status, age in years and sex. HLA class I and class II types, where available, came from metadata supplied by the sample provider rather than from assay-based typing. The prospective study material was composed of cDNA or gDNA derived from T cells, B-cell-depleted T cells, or PBMCs. Deeply sampled blood TCRbeta repertoires from subjects exposed to, actively infected with, or recovered from COVID-19 were included in the dataset. Study-wide findings and limitations: How much clinical and demographic metadata was included differed by source and by participant, and the metadata was provided uncurated.

Counted from cysteine to phenylalanine, this CDR3 has 14 amino acids. Only CDR3 DNA is held: 42 bases, read in frame from base 1. The germline V end is reduced by 5 bases and the J end by 6 bases; junction bases left unmatched: 3. The germline V gene specifies MDHEN as CDR1 and SYDVKM as CDR2. TCRbeta CDR3 regions were amplified from genomic DNA by means of the immunoSEQ Assay, a bias-controlled multiplex PCR. Per the source publication's procedure: The number of nucleated cells in each sample was estimated by amplification of reference gene primers within the assay. Sequence reads were collapsed and filtered to measure the absolute abundance of every unique TCRbeta CDR3 rearrangement. For each sample, productive Simpson clonality was calculated by taking the square root of Simpson's diversity index across productive rearrangements. The table comes from immuneACCESS by way of TCRdb, which keeps in-frame sequences with V and J called. Part of the clones is missing from these tables; in studies checked, under half for an unresolved V gene and the rest for unknown reasons. The V and J calls and the clone size are those of that table, but D and trimming were determined from the DNA. In all, the sample holds 130,000 or so clones, and over 75% of those were seen once. The biggest ten clones account for about 2% of the sample.

With regard to this clone: It lacks a known antigen. The record has no base qualities; no much larger clone is one base away.

Collaborating institutions collected whole blood in K2EDTA tubes following their own protocols. For TCRbeta analysis, collaborators shipped samples as frozen whole blood, isolated PBMCs, or DNA extracted from either of those sample types. This TCR came from an older man with active COVID-19. Recombination connected TRBV28 to TRBJ2-2, with TRBD2 matching 10 junction bases. Sequenced sample: peripheral blood. In nucleotides, the sequence is TGTGCCAGCAGTCTAGCGGGAGCCCCCGGGGAGCTGTTTTTT. It specifies CASSLAGAPGELFF.